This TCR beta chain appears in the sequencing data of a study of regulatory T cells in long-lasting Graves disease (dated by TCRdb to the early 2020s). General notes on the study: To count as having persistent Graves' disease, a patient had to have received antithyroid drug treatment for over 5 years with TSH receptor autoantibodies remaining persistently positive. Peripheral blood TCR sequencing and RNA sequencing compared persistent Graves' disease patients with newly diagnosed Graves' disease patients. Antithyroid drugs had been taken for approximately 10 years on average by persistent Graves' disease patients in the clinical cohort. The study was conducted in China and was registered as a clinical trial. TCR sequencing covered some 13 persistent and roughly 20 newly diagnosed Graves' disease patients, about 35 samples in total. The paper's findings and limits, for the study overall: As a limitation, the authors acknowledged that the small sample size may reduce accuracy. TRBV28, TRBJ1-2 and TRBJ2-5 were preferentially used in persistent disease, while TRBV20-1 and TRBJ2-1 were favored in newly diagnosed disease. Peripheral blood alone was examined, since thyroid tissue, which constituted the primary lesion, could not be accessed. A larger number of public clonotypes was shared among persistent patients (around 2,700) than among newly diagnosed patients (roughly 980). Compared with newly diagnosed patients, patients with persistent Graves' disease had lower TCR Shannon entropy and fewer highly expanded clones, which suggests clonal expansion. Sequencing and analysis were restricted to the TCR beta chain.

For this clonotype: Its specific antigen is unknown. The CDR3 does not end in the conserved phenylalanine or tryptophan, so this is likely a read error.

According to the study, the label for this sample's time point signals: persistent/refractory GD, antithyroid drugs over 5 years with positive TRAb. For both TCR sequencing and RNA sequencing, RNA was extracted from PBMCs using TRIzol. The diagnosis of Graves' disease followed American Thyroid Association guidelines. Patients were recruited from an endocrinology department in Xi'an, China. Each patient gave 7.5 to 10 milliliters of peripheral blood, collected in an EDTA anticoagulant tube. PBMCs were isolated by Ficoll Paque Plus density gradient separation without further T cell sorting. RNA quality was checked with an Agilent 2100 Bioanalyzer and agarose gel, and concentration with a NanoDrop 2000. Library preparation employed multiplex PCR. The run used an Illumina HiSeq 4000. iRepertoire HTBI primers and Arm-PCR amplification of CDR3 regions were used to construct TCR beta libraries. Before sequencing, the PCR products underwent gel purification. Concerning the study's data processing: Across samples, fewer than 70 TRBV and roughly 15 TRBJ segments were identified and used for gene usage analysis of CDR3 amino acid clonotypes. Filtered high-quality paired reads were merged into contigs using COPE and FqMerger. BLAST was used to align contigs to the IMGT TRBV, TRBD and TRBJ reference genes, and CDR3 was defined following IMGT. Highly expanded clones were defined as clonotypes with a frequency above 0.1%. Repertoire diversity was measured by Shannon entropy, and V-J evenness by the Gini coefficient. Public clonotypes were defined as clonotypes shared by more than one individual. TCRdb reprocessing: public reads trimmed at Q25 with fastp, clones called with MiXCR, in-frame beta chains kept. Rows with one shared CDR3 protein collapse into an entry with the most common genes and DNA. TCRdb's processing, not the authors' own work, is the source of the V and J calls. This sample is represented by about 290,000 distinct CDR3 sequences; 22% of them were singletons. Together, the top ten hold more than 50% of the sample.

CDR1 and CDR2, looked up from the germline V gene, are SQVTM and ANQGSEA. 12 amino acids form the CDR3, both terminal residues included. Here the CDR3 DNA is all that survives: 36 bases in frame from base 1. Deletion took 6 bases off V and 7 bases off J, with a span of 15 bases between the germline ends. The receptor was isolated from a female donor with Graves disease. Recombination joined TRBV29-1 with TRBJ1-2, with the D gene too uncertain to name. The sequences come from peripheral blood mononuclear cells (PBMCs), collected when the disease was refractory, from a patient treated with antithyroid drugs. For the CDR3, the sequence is CSVGRERSGYTL. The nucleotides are TGCAGCGTGGGCAGAGAGAGGAGTGGCTACACCCTC.